The 26 T cell receptor beta chains below were found in one sample sequenced in a study of blood T cells in healthy people across ages. Combining a sample-barcoded 5' primer with a J-beta primer mix, a second PCR ran for about 6 to 11 cycles. TCRdb processed the 5' RACE reads anew with MiXCR; each CDR3 protein has one entry. The sample yields around 1,500,000 distinct CDR3 sequences, 28% seen once. The sequenced material came from blood. Source of these receptors: a woman aged 25 to 39 in good health.

This clonotype was picked up many times. The CDR3: CASSLGPSDTDEQFF. DNA of the CDR3: TGTGCCAGCAGCTTAGGCCCTAGCGATACGGATGAGCAGTTCTTC. This chain connects TRBV11-2 to TRBJ2-1; D is perhaps TRBD2 (6 bases). The CDR3 has 15 residues. Germline CDR1 is SGHAT and CDR2 is FQNNGV. Trimming took 1 base from V and 8 from J, leaving 15 bases between them.

In its sample, this clonotype was seen a few times. V is TRBV3-1 and J is TRBJ2-1, with 7 bases lining up with TRBD1. Trimming at V came to 3 bases and at J to 5 bases, leaving 4 bases not matched to a gene. The CDR3 loop spans 14 amino acids. Germline values: CDR1 LGHDT, CDR2 YNNKEL (reference sequence). CDR3 bases: TGTGCCAGCAGCCACTCCGGGACAGACAATGAGCAGTTCTTC. The encoded protein is CASSHSGTDNEQFF.

V gene TRBV18 combines with J gene TRBJ2-1; 7 positions agree with TRBD1. J lost 6 bases, V lost 3 bases, and 14 bases had no gene match. The germline CDR1 and CDR2 sequences are KGHSH and LQKENI. The length of the CDR3 is 17 residues. The DNA for the CDR3 is TGTGCCAGCTCACCGTGGATGGGGACAGAGGGCTTCAATGAGCAGTTCTTC. Translated, it gives CASSPWMGTEGFNEQFF.

At least ten counts were recorded for this clonotype. The chain joins TRBV25-1 to TRBJ2-7; D is possibly TRBD1 (6 bases). CDR1 and CDR2 (germline): MGHDK, SYGVNS. This CDR3 contains 12 residues. Trimming pared 6 bases from V and 3 bases from J, leaving 9 bases between. Written as DNA, the CDR3 is TGTGCCAGCAGCAGGGGATTCTACGAGCAGTACTTC. This gives the protein CASSRGFYEQYF.

This clonotype was seen only a few times. The chain is built from TRBV6-6 and TRBJ2-7; D possibly corresponds to TRBD2 (6 bases). Between the trimmed V and J ends, which lost 4 bases and 2 bases, there was a span of 15 bases. The CDR3 loop spans 15 amino acids. Germline loops: CDR1 MNHNY, CDR2 SVGAGI (reference sequence). The CDR3 loop reads CASSSTGETTYEQYF. CDR3 in DNA: TGTGCCAGCAGTTCTACGGGGGAAACTACCTACGAGCAGTACTTC.

In its sample, this clonotype was seen a few times. The rearrangement joins TRBV7-3 to TRBJ2-1, with TRBD2 identical over 7 bases. CDR1 is SGHTA, CDR2 FQGTGA, per germline. CDR3 length: 16 residues. V dropped 5 bases and J dropped 7; count of bases not matched to a gene: 14. DNA for the CDR3: TGTGCCAGCAGCATGGCTGGGGGGGAAGTATTGAATGAGCAGTTCTTC. It yields the protein CASSMAGGEVLNEQFF.

This clonotype was counted between two and nine times. The genes are TRBV10-3 and TRBJ1-5; a weak D match, TRBD1 (6 bases). V was pared by 11 bases and J by 3 bases, with 29 bases between. CDR3 length: 18 amino acids. The V gene's germline CDR1 is ENHRY and CDR2 SYGVKD. CDR3 in amino acids: CAAQGTSGQLKPNQPQHF. The CDR3 coding sequence is TGTGCCGCTCAGGGAACATCCGGACAGCTAAAACCCAATCAGCCCCAGCATTTT.

The chain combines TRBV15 with TRBJ2-3, with TRBD2 identical over 9 bases. Germline V gives CDR1 LNHNV, CDR2 YYDKDF (reference sequence). The CDR3 loop spans 16 amino acids. The junction had 10 bases not matched to a gene; V was cut back by 5 bases and J by 4 bases. The CDR3 sequence: CATSGAAGLAPDTQYF. For the CDR3, the DNA is TGTGCCACCAGCGGCGCTGCGGGACTAGCCCCAGATACGCAGTATTTT.

This chain joins TRBV11-2 and TRBJ2-1, with a tentative D call TRBD1 (6 bases). From germline, CDR1 is SGHAT and CDR2 FQNNGV. Between the trimmed V and J ends, which lost 3 bases and 1 base, there was a span of 10 bases. This CDR3 comprises 15 residues. The CDR3 sequence: CASSFTGPSYNEQFF. As DNA, the CDR3 is TGTGCCAGCAGCTTTACAGGGCCTTCCTACAATGAGCAGTTCTTC.

The V gene is TRBV5-8, the J gene TRBJ2-7, with no clear D. This CDR3 spans 15 amino acids. V dropped 7 bases and J dropped 6 bases, with 23 bases sitting between them. CDR1 and CDR2 from the germline V gene are SGHTS and YDEGEE. CDR3 bases: TGTGCCAGCCACAGCCGGACGGTTGGTCGGTTCGAGCAGTACTTC. Translating it yields CASHSRTVGRFEQYF.

This clonotype was seen ten or more times. The V and J genes are TRBV28 and TRBJ2-7; D tentatively reads TRBD1 or TRBD2 (5 bases each). CDR1 is MDHEN, CDR2 SYDVKM, per germline. V was cut by 9 bases and J by 0 bases, with 18 bases left in between. The CDR3 is 15 amino acids. This CDR3 reads CASREGKWSSYEQYF. The DNA for the CDR3 is TGTGCCAGTAGAGAGGGGAAATGGAGCTCCTACGAGCAGTACTTC. The entire variable domain, with the rest obtained from reference TRBV28 and TRBJ2-7, is as follows: DVKVTQSSRYLVKRTGEKVFLECVQDMDHENMFWYRQDPGLGLRLIYFSYDVKMKEKGDIPEGYSVSREKKERFSLILESASTNQTSMYLCASREGKWSSYEQYFGPGTRLTVT.

Of note for this clonotype: Given a much more abundant clone one base away, this may be a read error. The chain combines TRBV27 with TRBJ2-5; 8 bases fit TRBD1. Germline V gene lookup returns CDR1 MNHEY and CDR2 SMNVEV (reference sequence). The CDR3 is made up of 15 amino acids. This chain's CDR3 is CANSFVQGAKETQYF. The CDR3 nucleotides read TGTGCCAACAGTTTCGTCCAGGGGGCAAAGGAGACCCAGTACTTC.

The rearrangement uses TRBV28 and TRBJ1-2; no clear D gene. V was shortened by 7 bases and J by 8 bases, with 11 bases between the two germline ends. CDR3 length: 11 amino acids. The germline CDR1 and CDR2 sequences are MDHEN and SYDVKM. The chain's CDR3 is CASTLGYGYTF. DNA for the CDR3: TGTGCCAGCACCCTTGGGTACGGCTACACCTTC.

The table lists this clonotype with many counts. The V gene is TRBV27, the J gene TRBJ2-3; D not resolved. The CDR3 runs 14 residues. The germline V gene encodes CDR1 MNHEY and CDR2 SMNVEV (reference sequence). The V and J ends lost 3 bases and 2 bases respectively, with 9 bases between them. The CDR3 nucleotides are TGTGCCAGCAGTTTTTCGGGTGTCACAGATACGCAGTATTTT. Amino acid sequence: CASSFSGVTDTQYF.

As for this clonotype: A much larger clone sits a single nucleotide away, making a read error possible. The chain has TRBV10-3 and TRBJ2-7; tentative D call: TRBD2 (6 bases). The V and J ends lost 5 bases and 7 bases respectively, with 18 bases between them. This CDR3 region has 14 residues. Per germline, CDR1 ENHRY and CDR2 SYGVKD. CDR3 DNA: TGTGCCATCAGTAGGCGGGAAACCTACAATGAGCAGTACTTC. Its translation is CAISRRETYNEQYF.

The chain recombines TRBV20-1 with TRBJ2-1; D perhaps matches TRBD2 (6 bases). This CDR3 spans 16 amino acids. Germline CDR1 reads DFQATT; CDR2 reads SNEGSKA (reference sequence). Trimming cost V 3 bases and J 4 bases, with 19 bases left between them. The CDR3, as DNA: TGCAGTGCTAGTTCCCCCGGGGGAAGCTTTTACAATGAGCAGTTCTTC. It is translated as CSASSPGGSFYNEQFF.

This clonotype was observed a handful of times. The chain is built from TRBV7-6 and TRBJ2-6; TRBD1 agrees at 10 bases. The CDR3 is 19 residues long. CDR1 SGHVS and CDR2 FNYEAQ come from the germline V gene. The V and J ends lost 2 bases and 0 bases, in that order; junction bases with no gene match: 7. CDR3 sequence (DNA): TGTGCCAGCAGCTTACCAACGGGACAGGGGATCTCTGGGGCCAACGTCCTGACTTTC. It is translated as CASSLPTGQGISGANVLTF.

This clonotype was counted only a few times. V and J are TRBV20-1 and TRBJ2-5; 11 nucleotides align to TRBD2. Germline assignment: CDR1 DFQATT and CDR2 SNEGSKA (reference sequence). The V and J ends lost 6 bases and 3 bases, in that order; junction bases with no gene match: 12. The CDR3 covers 16 residues. As DNA, the CDR3 is TGCAGTGCAACCAGACTAGCGGGAAGGTCGGAAGAGACCCAGTACTTC. It specifies CSATRLAGRSEETQYF.

The chain uses TRBV7-2 and TRBJ2-3, with 7 nucleotides matching TRBD2. The CDR3 has 14 residues. Trimming removed 3 bases from V and 5 bases from J; junction bases left unmatched: 5. CDR1 SGHTA and CDR2 FQGNSA come from the germline V gene. The CDR3 loop reads CASSFGVAGDTQYF. CDR3 nucleotides: TGTGCCAGCAGCTTCGGGGTAGCGGGAGATACGCAGTATTTT.

In regard to this clonotype: A much larger clonotype is one base distant, so this may be a read error. The chain joins TRBV4-1 to TRBJ2-1; TRBD1 aligns across 8 bases. Germline-derived CDR1 and CDR2 are MGHRA and YSYEKL. The CDR3 runs 20 residues. V was pared by 4 bases and J by 13 bases, with 30 bases of the junction left unmatched. CDR3 region: CASSPTRGTPRQGWRETQFF. The CDR3 DNA sequence: TGCGCCAGCAGCCCGACAAGAGGGACACCGAGACAGGGGTGGAGAGAGACCCAGTTCTTC.

This clonotype showed up many times. The chain links TRBV5-1 to TRBJ2-1; 7 nucleotides line up with TRBD2. V was pared by 4 bases and J by 3 bases, with 7 bases of the junction left unmatched. The CDR3 runs 15 residues. Germline V gene lookup returns CDR1 SGHRS and CDR2 YFSETQ. The CDR3 bases are TGCGCCAGCAGCCCTGCCGGGACTAACTACAATGAGCAGTTCTTC. Translating it yields CASSPAGTNYNEQFF.

The chain has TRBV3-1 and TRBJ1-2; 7 nucleotides match TRBD1. Per germline, CDR1 LGHDT and CDR2 YNNKEL (reference sequence). The ends lost 3 bases at V and 8 bases at J; junction bases unmatched: 12. There are 15 residues in the CDR3. CDR3 sequence (DNA): TGTGCCAGCAGCCACTTAACGGGGACAGAACACGGCTACACCTTC. This encodes CASSHLTGTEHGYTF.

CDR3 in amino acids: CAISDTGSQPQHF. DNA for the CDR3: TGTGCCATCAGTGATACAGGGTCTCAGCCCCAGCATTTT. This rearrangement joins TRBV10-3 to TRBJ1-5; D perhaps matches TRBD1 (6 bases). V gave up 3 bases and J gave up 6 bases, with 9 bases separating them. CDR3 length: 13 residues. The germline CDR1 and CDR2 sequences are ENHRY and SYGVKD.

The rearrangement links TRBV6-6 to TRBJ2-2; D might be TRBD2 (6 bases). V was trimmed by 6 bases and J by 7 bases, leaving 9 bases between them. Germline CDR1 and CDR2: MNHNY and SVGAGI (reference sequence). The CDR3 covers 12 residues. For the CDR3, the DNA is TGTGCCAGCAGCACGCGGGGCGGGGAGCTGTTTTTT. Its protein product is CASSTRGGELFF.

This clonotype was detected many times. One end of the junction is discordant with germline, which a read error may explain. The chain combines TRBV2 with TRBJ2-3; 8 bases agree with TRBD2. Germline lookup yields CDR1 SNHLY and CDR2 FYNNEI. The CDR3 has 16 amino acids. The CDR3 DNA sequence: TGCGCCAGCAGTGAAGGCCTAGCGGGTAGCACAGATACGCAGTATTTT. It yields the protein CASSEGLAGSTDTQYF.

The sample holds a few counts of this clonotype. V and J are TRBV6-5 and TRBJ2-2; D possibly corresponds to TRBD2 (5 bases). CDR3 length: 15 amino acids. V shed 6 bases and J shed 0 bases, with 11 bases lying between them. CDR1 is MNHEY and CDR2 is SVGAGI in the germline V gene. CDR3 nucleotide sequence: TGTGCCAGCAGGGTGGGTAGCGCGAACACCGGGGAGCTGTTTTTT. It yields the protein CASRVGSANTGELFF.